The 17 T cell receptor beta chains below were found in one sample sequenced in a study of shared clonotypes between healthy human individuals. Clones were read by immunoSEQ multiplex PCR, and TCRdb kept only the in-frame ones, dropping some. Among 2 million to 2.5 million clones listed, about 92% were seen once. The source material was naive CD4+ T cells from PBMCs. The subset here: CD45RA+ positively selected. The receptors here all came from a man aged 18 to 30 in good health. Some clones in this sample may be carry-over from other donors' samples.

On this clone itself: This sample includes further DNA sequences coding for the same CDR3. V usage is TRBV5-1 and J usage is TRBJ2-5, with 8 bases matching TRBD1. This CDR3 is 13 amino acids long. CDR1 is SGHRS and CDR2 is YFSETQ in the germline V gene. Germline trimming cut 5 bases from V and 5 bases from J; bases unmatched to any gene: 5. This chain's CDR3 is CASSQGAEETQYF. As DNA, the CDR3 is TGCGCCAGCAGTCAGGGGGCGGAGGAGACCCAGTACTTC.

J is TRBJ1-2 and V is TRBV5-1; D gene uncertain. The V end was cut by 1 base, the J end by 0 bases, with 13 bases between. This CDR3 has 16 residues. The germline gives CDR1 SGHRS, CDR2 YFSETQ. The CDR3 sequence: CASSLNVARANYGYTF. CDR3 DNA: TGCGCCAGCAGCTTGAACGTGGCCCGCGCTAACTATGGCTACACCTTC.

CDR3 sequence (DNA): TGCGCCAGCAGCTCTTCGACTAGCGTCGGGACCCAGTACTTC. It translates to CASSSSTSVGTQYF. The J gene is TRBJ2-5, the V gene TRBV5-1, with 8 nucleotides matching TRBD2. V trimming: 3 bases; J trimming: 7 bases; junction bases outside the gene matches: 8. This CDR3 is built from 14 residues. Germline loops: CDR1 SGHRS, CDR2 YFSETQ. Based on the CDR3 plus reference TRBV5-1 and TRBJ2-5, the full variable domain is KAGVTQTPRYLIKTRGQQVTLSCSPISGHRSVSWYQQTPGQGLQFLFEYFSETQRNKGNFPGRFSGRQFSNSRSEMNVSTLELGDSALYLCASSSSTSVGTQYFGPGTRLLVL.

The chain has TRBV6-5 and TRBJ2-5, with D perhaps given as TRBD1 or TRBD2 (6 bases each). V was cut by 5 bases and J by 4 bases, with 14 bases left in between. Per germline, CDR1 MNHEY and CDR2 SVGAGI. The CDR3 extends over 14 amino acids. The CDR3 is CASSRRGAGETQYF. The DNA of the CDR3 is TGTGCCAGCAGTAGAAGGGGGGCTGGAGAGACCCAGTACTTC.

The chain links TRBV4-1 to TRBJ1-1, with TRBD1 identical over 10 bases. Per germline, CDR1 MGHRA and CDR2 YSYEKL. The CDR3 sequence is 17 residues long. With V trimmed by 4 bases and J by 0 bases, 8 bases remained unmatched. The CDR3 loop is CASSPRQGAGMNTEAFF. CDR3 nucleotides: TGCGCCAGCAGCCCCCGACAGGGGGCAGGAATGAACACTGAAGCTTTCTTT.

This chain links TRBV29-1 with TRBJ2-3; D may be TRBD2 (5 bases). CDR3 length: 14 amino acids. The V and J ends lost 7 bases and 0 bases respectively, with 14 bases between them. Germline CDR1 SQVTM, CDR2 ANQGSEA. The CDR3 nucleotides are TGCAGCGCCAACCGAGGAGGTAGCACAGATACGCAGTATTTT. It yields the protein CSANRGGSTDTQYF.

The CDR3 loop is CASSFQTGTGGTQPQHF. The CDR3 region has the DNA TGTGCCAGCAGTTTTCAGACCGGGACAGGGGGCACTCAGCCCCAGCATTTT. The chain is built from TRBV28 and TRBJ1-5; 12 bases line up with TRBD1. The V and J ends lost 3 bases and 6 bases, in that order; junction bases with no gene match: 9. Germline assignment: CDR1 MDHEN and CDR2 SYDVKM. CDR3 size: 17 residues.

The CDR3 DNA reads as TGCAGCGTCCGGGGCGGGGCGACGGGGGTCTACGAGCAGTACTTC. The encoded protein is CSVRGGATGVYEQYF. V is TRBV29-1 and J is TRBJ2-7; possible D gene TRBD2, 6 bases. CDR3 size: 15 residues. Trimming took 6 bases from V and 3 from J, leaving 21 bases between them. CDR1 and CDR2 (germline): SQVTM, ANQGSEA.

The chain uses TRBV4-2 and TRBJ2-2; 8 bases fit TRBD1. The CDR3 is 19 residues long. Germline V gene data show CDR1 as LGHNA and CDR2 as YNFKEQ. V gave up 3 bases and J gave up 1 base; unmatched junction bases: 13. The CDR3 DNA follows: TGTGCCAGCAGCCAGGCACTCCCTACAGGGGGAAAGAACACCGGGGAGCTGTTTTTT. Residues: CASSQALPTGGKNTGELFF.

The J gene is TRBJ2-5, the V gene TRBV7-2, with 7 bases aligning to TRBD2. Germline V CDR1 and CDR2: SGHTA, FQGNSA. Trimming took 3 bases from V and 5 from J; bases not matched to a gene: 12. CDR3 size: 16 residues. The CDR3 nucleotides are TGTGCCAGCAGCTTTTCCCCTTGGGGGGAGGGGGAGACCCAGTACTTC. Translating it yields CASSFSPWGEGETQYF.

This chain connects TRBV4-1 to TRBJ1-6; D is possibly TRBD1 (5 bases). Germline loops: CDR1 MGHRA, CDR2 YSYEKL. This CDR3 has 13 residues. The ends were cut back, 8 bases at V and 7 bases at J, with 12 bases in the middle. CDR3 sequence reads: CASHGDGNSPLHF. CDR3 DNA sequence: TGCGCCAGCCACGGGGACGGAAATTCACCCCTCCACTTT.

The V gene is TRBV6-5, the J gene TRBJ2-7; perhaps TRBD1 as D (6 bases). The germline V and J ends were trimmed by 5 bases and 1 base, with 15 bases remaining between them. The CDR3 runs to 15 residues. Germline V gene data show CDR1 as MNHEY and CDR2 as SVGAGI. The CDR3 DNA is TGTGCCAGCAGTAAGGACAGATCGCCTTCCTACGAGCAGTACTTC. It yields the protein CASSKDRSPSYEQYF.

The chain is built from TRBV5-6 and TRBJ2-1; D possibly uses TRBD1 or TRBD2 (5 bases each). Looked up from germline, CDR1 is SGHDT and CDR2 is YYEEEE. The V end lost 4 bases, the J end lost 12 bases, and 14 bases lay between the germline ends. This CDR3 is built from 12 residues. CDR3 in amino acids: CASSGTYSGQFF. CDR3 sequence (DNA): TGTGCCAGCAGCGGGACCTACTCAGGGCAGTTCTTC.

V is TRBV6-4 and J is TRBJ2-2; D may correspond to TRBD1 or TRBD2 (6 bases each). V was clipped by 8 bases and J by 4 bases, with 14 bases between them. From germline, CDR1 is MRHNA and CDR2 SNTAGT. The CDR3 loop spans 14 amino acids. Here the CDR3 DNA reads TGTGCCAGCCGCCCCAGGGGAGGCACCGGGGAGCTGTTTTTT. Amino acid sequence: CASRPRGGTGELFF.

The chain is built from TRBV7-2 and TRBJ2-7; D is ambiguous. Trimming pared 1 base from V and 4 bases from J, leaving 11 bases between. CDR1 and CDR2 from the germline V gene are SGHTA and FQGNSA. This CDR3 comprises 14 residues. The CDR3 DNA sequence: TGTGCCAGCAGCTTAGATTCAACCGTATACGAGCAGTACTTC. Residues: CASSLDSTVYEQYF.

The V gene is TRBV28, the J gene TRBJ1-1; D may be TRBD1 (5 bases). Between the trimmed V and J ends, which lost 2 bases and 1 base, there was a span of 11 bases. The CDR3 runs 15 residues. Germline V CDR1 and CDR2: MDHEN, SYDVKM. The CDR3 sequence is CASSLVGDRNTEAFF. CDR3 in DNA: TGTGCCAGCAGTTTAGTCGGCGACAGGAACACTGAAGCTTTCTTT.

The chain employs TRBV14 and TRBJ1-2, with 9 positions matching TRBD1. The length of the CDR3 is 14 residues. Trimming removed 2 bases from V and 7 bases from J; junction bases left unmatched: 5. Germline V lookup: CDR1 SGHDN, CDR2 FVKESK. DNA of the CDR3: TGTGCCAGCAGCCAACAGGACAGGGGCTCTGGCTACACCTTC. Its protein is CASSQQDRGSGYTF.